Below, one T cell receptor (beta chain) is given with its context. The data originate from a study of Ad26.COV2.S vaccination and SARS-CoV-2 variants. Across the study: A COV1001 Ad26.COV2.S trial-arm participant provided the sample.

Treatment here: 15 to 20 received Ad26.COV2.S at low or high dose, single or two shots; 5 received placebo; per-sample allocation not given. Samples came from day 63 after the first vaccine or placebo injection. CDR1 and CDR2 (germline): LGHNA, YSLEER. V lost 0 bases and J lost 7, with 4 bases in between. This CDR3 has 12 residues. TCRdb keeps only in-frame clones here, not all; method: immunoSEQ multiplex PCR. Of approximately 410,000 clones listed, around 87% are singletons. Sequenced material: peripheral blood, taken in a trial of Ad26.COV2.S vaccine versus placebo. This receptor was identified in a person aged 18 to 59 who received the Ad26.COV2.S COVID-19 vaccine or a placebo. J is TRBJ1-5 and V is TRBV4-3; D is undetermined. The CDR3 DNA is TGCGCCAGCAGCCAAGACTGGCAGCCCCAGCATTTT. Protein: CASSQDWQPQHF.